This TCR delta chain was sequenced in a study of gamma-delta chains in newborns, infants, children (dated by TCRdb to between 2018 and 2021). In the study overall: According to the study title, microbial exposure causes polyclonal expansion of innate gammadelta T cells right after birth. How innate gammadelta T cell populations in human newborns were shaped by microbial exposure immediately after birth was investigated in the study.

V has 2 bases trimmed and J has 0 bases trimmed; junction bases matching no gene number 17. The CDR3 covers 23 residues, taking in both the cysteine and the phenylalanine. The kept DNA is CDR3 alone, 69 bases in frame from the first base. CDR1 and CDR2, per the germline V gene, are GEAIGNYY and EKD. Comment on this clone: Its antigen is not yet known. Base qualities are not at hand, and no much larger clone is one base apart.

The sequencing machine was an Illumina MiSeq. TCRdb called clones afresh from the public reads with CATT; identical DNA rows were later merged. This sample has about 4,900 delta-chain clones in its table, and approximately 2.9% of those were observed once. Approximately 14% of the sample goes to the ten largest clones. The TCR comes from a child who was a newborn, infant or young child, either healthy, febrile or measles-vaccinated (not recorded which). The sequenced sample consisted of blood. The V and J genes are TRDV2 and TRDJ3; 11 nucleotides in the junction match TRDD3. At the DNA level, the sequence is TGTGCCTGTGACATTGTGGGGGATACGCAGGGCCGCCCGTTCTCCTGGGACACCCGACAGATGTTTTTC. It translates to CACDIVGDTQGRPFSWDTRQMFF.